This T cell receptor beta chain was retrieved from a study of blood T cell repertoires in COVID-19. Study background: The United States, Italy and Spain supplied acute and convalescent COVID-19 samples.

Cohort assignment relied on participant-reported clinical history. Recovered status in Cohort 3 required two negative PCRs, clearance, or symptom resolution. Sequencing was performed with immunoSEQ multiplex PCR; in TCRdb, only in-frame clones are kept and a portion is missing. The sample records 300,000 to 400,000 clones, 88% being singletons. The CDR3 consists of 13 residues. V dropped 3 bases and J dropped 1 base, with 6 bases sitting between them. Germline values: CDR1 ENHRY, CDR2 SYGVKD. Specimen: PBMCs or T cells enriched from blood (not recorded which). The source is a woman aged 18 to 35 who had recovered from COVID-19. The gene calls are TRBV10-3 and TRBJ1-1, with D possibly matching TRBD1 (5 bases). CDR3 sequence reads: CAISDRANTEAFF. The DNA of the CDR3 is TGTGCCATCAGTGACAGGGCGAACACTGAAGCTTTCTTT.